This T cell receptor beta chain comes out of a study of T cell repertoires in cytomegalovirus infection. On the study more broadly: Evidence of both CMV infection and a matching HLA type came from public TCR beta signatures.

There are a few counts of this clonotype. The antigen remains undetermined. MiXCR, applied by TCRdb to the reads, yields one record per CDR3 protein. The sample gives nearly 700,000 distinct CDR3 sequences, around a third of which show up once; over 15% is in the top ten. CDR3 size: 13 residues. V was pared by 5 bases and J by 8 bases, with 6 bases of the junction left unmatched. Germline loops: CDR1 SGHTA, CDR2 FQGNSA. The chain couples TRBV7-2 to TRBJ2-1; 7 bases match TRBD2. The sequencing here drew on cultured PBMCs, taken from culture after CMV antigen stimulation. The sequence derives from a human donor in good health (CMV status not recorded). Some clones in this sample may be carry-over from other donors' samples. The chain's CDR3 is CASSPSRGDEQFF. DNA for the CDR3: TGTGCCAGCAGCCCCTCCCGGGGGGATGAGCAGTTCTTC.